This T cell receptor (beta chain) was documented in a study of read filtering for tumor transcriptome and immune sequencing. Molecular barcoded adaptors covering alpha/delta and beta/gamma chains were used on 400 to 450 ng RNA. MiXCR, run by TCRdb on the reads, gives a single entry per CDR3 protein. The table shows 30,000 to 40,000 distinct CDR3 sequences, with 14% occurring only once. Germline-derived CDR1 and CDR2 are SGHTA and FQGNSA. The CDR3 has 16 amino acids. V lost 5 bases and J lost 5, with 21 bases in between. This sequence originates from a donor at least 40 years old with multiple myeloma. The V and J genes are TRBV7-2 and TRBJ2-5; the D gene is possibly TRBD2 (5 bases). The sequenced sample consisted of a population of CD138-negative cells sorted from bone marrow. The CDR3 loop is CASSRTPSGIRETQYF. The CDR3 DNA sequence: TGTGCCAGCAGCCGTACTCCATCCGGGATCCGGGAGACCCAGTACTTC.